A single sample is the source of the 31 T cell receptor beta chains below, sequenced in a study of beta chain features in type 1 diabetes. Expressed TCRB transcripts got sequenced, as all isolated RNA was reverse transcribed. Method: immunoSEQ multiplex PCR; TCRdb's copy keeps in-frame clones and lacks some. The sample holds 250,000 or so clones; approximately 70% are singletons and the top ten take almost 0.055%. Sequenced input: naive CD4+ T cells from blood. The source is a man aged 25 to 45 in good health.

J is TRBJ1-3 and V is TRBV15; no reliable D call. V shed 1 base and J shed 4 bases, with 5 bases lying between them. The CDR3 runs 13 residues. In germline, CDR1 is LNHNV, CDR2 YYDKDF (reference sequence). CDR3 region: CATSRVAGNTIYF. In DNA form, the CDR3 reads TGTGCCACCAGCAGAGTTGCAGGAAACACCATATATTTT.

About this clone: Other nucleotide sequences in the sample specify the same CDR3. The CDR3 DNA reads as TGCAGCGTTGGGGGCAGAAACTACAATGAGCAGTTCTTC. It translates to CSVGGRNYNEQFF. The chain links TRBV29-1 to TRBJ2-1; perhaps TRBD1 as D (5 bases). Trimming took off 4 bases at V and 3 bases at J, with 10 bases between the two ends. CDR1 SQVTM and CDR2 ANQGSEA come from the germline V gene. The CDR3 is 13 amino acids.

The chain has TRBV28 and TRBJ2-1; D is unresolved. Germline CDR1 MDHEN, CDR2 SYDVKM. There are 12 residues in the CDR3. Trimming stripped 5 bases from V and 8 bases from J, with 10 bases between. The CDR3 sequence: CASSPPPHEQFF. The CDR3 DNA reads TGTGCCAGCAGTCCACCTCCCCATGAGCAGTTCTTC.

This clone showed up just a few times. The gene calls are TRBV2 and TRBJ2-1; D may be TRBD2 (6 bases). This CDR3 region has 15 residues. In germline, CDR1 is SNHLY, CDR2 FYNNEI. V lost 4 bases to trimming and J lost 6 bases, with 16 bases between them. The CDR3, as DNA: TGTGCCAGCAGTGTCCTGGGGGGACCTATCAATGAGCAGTTCTTC. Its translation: CASSVLGGPINEQFF. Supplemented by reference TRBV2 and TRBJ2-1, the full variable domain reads EPEVTQTPSHQVTQMGQEVILRCVPISNHLYFYWYRQILGQKVEFLVSFYNNEISEKSEIFDDQFSVERPDGSNFTLKIRSTKLEDSAMYFCASSVLGGPINEQFFGPGTRLTVL.

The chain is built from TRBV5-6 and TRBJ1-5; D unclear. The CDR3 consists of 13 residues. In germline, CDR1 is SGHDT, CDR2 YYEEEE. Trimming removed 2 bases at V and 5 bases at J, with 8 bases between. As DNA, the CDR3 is TGTGCCAGCAGCTTTCAAAGGGATCAGCCCCAGCATTTT. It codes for CASSFQRDQPQHF.

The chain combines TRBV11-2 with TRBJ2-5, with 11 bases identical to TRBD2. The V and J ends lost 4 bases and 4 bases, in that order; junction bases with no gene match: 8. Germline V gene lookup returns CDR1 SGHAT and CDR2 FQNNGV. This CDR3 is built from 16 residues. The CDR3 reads CASSSRLAGRGETQYF. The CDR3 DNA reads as TGTGCCAGCAGCTCAAGACTAGCGGGGCGGGGAGAGACCCAGTACTTC.

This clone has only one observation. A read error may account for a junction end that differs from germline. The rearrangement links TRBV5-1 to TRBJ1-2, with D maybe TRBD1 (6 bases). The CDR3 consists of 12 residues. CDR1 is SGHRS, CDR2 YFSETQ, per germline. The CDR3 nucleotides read TGCGCCAGCAGCTCAGGGGACTACGGCTACACCTTC. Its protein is CASSSGDYGYTF.

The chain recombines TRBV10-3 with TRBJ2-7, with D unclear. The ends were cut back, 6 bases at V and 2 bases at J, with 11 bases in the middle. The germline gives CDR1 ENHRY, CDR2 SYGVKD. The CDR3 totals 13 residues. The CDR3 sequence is CAISLDQPYEQYF. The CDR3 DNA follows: TGTGCCATCAGCCTGGACCAACCCTACGAGCAGTACTTC.

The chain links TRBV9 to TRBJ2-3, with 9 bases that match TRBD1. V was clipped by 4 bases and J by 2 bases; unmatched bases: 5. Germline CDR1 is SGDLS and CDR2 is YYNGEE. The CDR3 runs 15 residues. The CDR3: CASSPDRGPTDTQYF. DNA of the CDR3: TGTGCCAGCAGCCCGGACAGGGGTCCCACAGATACGCAGTATTTT.

CDR3 nucleotides: TGTGCCAGCAGCCCTAATGGAGGGACGGAGACCCAGTACTTC. It encodes CASSPNGGTETQYF. The chain employs TRBV7-9 and TRBJ2-5; D might be TRBD2 (6 bases). Germline CDR1 and CDR2: SEHNR and FQNEAQ (reference sequence). With 5 bases removed from V and 5 bases from J, the gap between germline ends came to 15 bases. The CDR3 has 14 residues. Full variable domain (remainder filled in from reference TRBV7-9 and TRBJ2-5): DTGVSQNPRHKITKRGQNVTFRCDPISEHNRLYWYRQTLGQGPEFLTYFQNEAQLEKSRLLSDRFSAERPKGSFSTLEIQRTEQGDSAMYLCASSPNGGTETQYFGPGTRLLVL.

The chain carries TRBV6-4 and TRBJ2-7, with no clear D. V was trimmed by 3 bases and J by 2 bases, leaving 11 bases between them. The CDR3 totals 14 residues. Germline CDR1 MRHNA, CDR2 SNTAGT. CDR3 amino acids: CASSDVAGPYEQYF. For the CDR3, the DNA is TGTGCCAGCAGTGATGTGGCAGGACCCTACGAGCAGTACTTC.

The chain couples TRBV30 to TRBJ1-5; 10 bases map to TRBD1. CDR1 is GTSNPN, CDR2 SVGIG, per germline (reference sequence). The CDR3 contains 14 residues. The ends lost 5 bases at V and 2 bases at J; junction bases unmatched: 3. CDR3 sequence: CAWEGQGGNQPQHF. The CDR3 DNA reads TGTGCCTGGGAAGGACAGGGGGGCAATCAGCCCCAGCATTTT.

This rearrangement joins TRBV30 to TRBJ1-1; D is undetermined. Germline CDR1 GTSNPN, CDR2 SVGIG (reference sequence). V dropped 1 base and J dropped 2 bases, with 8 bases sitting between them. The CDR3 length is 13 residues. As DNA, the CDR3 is TGTGCCTGGAGTGAACAGAGCAACACTGAAGCTTTCTTT. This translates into CAWSEQSNTEAFF.

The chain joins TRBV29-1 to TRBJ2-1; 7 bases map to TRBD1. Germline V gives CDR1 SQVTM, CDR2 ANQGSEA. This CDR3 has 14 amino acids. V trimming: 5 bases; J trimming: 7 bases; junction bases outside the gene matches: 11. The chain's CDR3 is CSVFRDSLGNEQFF. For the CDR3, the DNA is TGCAGCGTTTTCAGGGACAGCCTGGGGAATGAGCAGTTCTTC.

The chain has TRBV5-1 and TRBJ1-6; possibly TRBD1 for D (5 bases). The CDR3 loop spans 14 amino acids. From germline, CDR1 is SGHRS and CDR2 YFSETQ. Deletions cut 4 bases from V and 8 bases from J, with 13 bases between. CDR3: CASSLEGMDSPLHF. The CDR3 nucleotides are TGCGCCAGCAGCCTGGAGGGGATGGATTCACCCCTCCACTTT.

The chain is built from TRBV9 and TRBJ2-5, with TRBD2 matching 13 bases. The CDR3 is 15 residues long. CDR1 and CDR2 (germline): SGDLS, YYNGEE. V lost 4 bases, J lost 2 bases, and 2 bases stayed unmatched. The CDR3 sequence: CASSQGLAGQETQYF. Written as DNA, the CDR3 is TGTGCCAGCAGCCAGGGACTAGCGGGACAAGAGACCCAGTACTTC.

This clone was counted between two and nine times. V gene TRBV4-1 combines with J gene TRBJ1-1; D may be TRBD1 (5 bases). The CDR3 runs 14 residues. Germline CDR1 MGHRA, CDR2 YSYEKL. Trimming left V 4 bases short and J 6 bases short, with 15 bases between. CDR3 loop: CASSPMTGVAEAFF. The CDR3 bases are TGCGCCAGCAGCCCGATGACGGGGGTCGCTGAAGCTTTCTTT.

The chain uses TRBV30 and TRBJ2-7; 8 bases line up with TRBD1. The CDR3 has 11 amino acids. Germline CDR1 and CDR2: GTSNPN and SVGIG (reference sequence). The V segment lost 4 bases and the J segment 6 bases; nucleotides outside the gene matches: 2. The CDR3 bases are TGTGCCTGGATGACAGGGGCCGAGCAGTACTTC. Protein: CAWMTGAEQYF. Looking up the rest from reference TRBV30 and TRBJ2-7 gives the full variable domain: SQTIHQWPATLVQPVGSPLSLECTVEGTSNPNLYWYRQAAGRGLQLLFYSVGIGQISSEVPQNLSASRPQDRQFILSSKKLLLSDSGFYLCAWMTGAEQYFGPGTRLTVT.

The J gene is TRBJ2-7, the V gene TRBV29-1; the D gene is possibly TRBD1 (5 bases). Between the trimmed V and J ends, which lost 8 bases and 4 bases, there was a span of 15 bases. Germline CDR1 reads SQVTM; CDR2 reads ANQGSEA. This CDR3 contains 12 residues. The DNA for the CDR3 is TGCAGCATTCTTCAGGGTAAATACGAGCAGTACTTC. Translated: CSILQGKYEQYF.

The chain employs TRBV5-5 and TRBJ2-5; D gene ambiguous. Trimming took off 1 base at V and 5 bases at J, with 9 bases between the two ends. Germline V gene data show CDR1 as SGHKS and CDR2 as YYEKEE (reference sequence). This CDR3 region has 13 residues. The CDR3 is CASSLLGKETQYF. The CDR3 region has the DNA TGTGCCAGCAGCTTGTTGGGGAAGGAGACCCAGTACTTC.

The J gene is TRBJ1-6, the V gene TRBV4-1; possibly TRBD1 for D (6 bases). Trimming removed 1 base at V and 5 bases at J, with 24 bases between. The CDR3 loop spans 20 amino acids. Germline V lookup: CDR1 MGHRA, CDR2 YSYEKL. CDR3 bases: TGCGCCAGCAGCCAAGTGATAGGACCCGGAAGGGGGTTAGATAATTCACCCCTCCACTTT. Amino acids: CASSQVIGPGRGLDNSPLHF.

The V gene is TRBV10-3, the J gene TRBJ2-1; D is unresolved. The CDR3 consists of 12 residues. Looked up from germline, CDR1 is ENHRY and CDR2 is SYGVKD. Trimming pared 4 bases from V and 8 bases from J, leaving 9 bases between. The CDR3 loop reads CAISVGQDEQFF. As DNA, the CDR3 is TGTGCCATCAGTGTAGGGCAGGATGAGCAGTTCTTC.

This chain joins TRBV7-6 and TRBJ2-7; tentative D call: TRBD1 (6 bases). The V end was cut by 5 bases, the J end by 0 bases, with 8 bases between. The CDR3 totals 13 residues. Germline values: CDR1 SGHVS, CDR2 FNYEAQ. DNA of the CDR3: TGTGCCAGCAGCGTAGGGGGCTCCTACGAGCAGTACTTC. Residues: CASSVGGSYEQYF. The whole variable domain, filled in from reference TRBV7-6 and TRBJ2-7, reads GAGVSQSPRYKVTKRGQDVALRCDPISGHVSLYWYRQALGQGPEFLTYFNYEAQQDKSGLPNDRFSAERPEGSISTLTIQRTEQRDSAMYRCASSVGGSYEQYFGPGTRLTVT.

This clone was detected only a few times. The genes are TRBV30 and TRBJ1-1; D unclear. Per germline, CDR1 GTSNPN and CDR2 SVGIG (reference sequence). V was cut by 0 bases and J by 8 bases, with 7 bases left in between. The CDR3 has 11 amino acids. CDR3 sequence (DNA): TGTGCCTGGAGTGTATGGAGGGAAGCTTTCTTT. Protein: CAWSVWREAFF. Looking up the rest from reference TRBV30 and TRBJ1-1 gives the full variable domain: SQTIHQWPATLVQPVGSPLSLECTVEGTSNPNLYWYRQAAGRGLQLLFYSVGIGQISSEVPQNLSASRPQDRQFILSSKKLLLSDSGFYLCAWSVWREAFFGQGTRLTVV.

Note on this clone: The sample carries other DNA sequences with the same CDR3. DNA of the CDR3: TGTGCCAGCAGCGTAGTCGGCAGCCCCTACAATGAGCAGTTCTTC. It codes for CASSVVGSPYNEQFF. J is TRBJ2-1 and V is TRBV9, with unresolved D. The CDR3 sequence is 15 residues long. CDR1 is SGDLS and CDR2 is YYNGEE in the germline V gene. Trimming took 0 bases from V and 2 from J, leaving 9 bases between them.

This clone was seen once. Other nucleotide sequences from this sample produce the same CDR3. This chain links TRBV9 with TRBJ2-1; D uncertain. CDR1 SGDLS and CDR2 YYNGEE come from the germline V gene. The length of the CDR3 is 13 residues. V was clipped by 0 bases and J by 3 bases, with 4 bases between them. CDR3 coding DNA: TGTGCCAGCAGCGTAGCTGACTACAATGAGCAGTTCTTC. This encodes CASSVADYNEQFF.

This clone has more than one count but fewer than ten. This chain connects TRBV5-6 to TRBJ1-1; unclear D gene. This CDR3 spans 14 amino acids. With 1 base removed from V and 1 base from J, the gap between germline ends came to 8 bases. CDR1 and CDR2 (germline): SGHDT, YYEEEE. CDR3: CASSLSFPNTEAFF. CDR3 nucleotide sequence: TGTGCCAGCAGCTTGTCGTTCCCGAACACTGAAGCTTTCTTT.

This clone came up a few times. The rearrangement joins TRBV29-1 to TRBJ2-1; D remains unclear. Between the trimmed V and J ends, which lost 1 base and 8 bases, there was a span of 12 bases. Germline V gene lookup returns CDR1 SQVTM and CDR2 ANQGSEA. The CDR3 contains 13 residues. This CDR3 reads CSVEGPLRYEQFF. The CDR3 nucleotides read TGCAGCGTTGAAGGCCCCCTACGGTATGAGCAGTTCTTC.

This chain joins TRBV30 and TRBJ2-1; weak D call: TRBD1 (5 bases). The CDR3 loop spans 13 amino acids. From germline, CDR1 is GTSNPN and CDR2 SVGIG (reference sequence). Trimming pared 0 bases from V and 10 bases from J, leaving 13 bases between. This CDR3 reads CAWSVILRQEQFF. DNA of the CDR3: TGTGCCTGGAGTGTAATACTACGACAGGAGCAGTTCTTC.

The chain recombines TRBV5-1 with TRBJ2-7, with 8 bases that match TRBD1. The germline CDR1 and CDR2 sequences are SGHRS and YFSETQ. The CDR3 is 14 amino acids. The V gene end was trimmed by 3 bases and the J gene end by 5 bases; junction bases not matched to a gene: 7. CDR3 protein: CASSYRDRSDEQYF. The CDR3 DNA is TGCGCCAGCAGCTACCGGGACAGGAGCGACGAGCAGTACTTC.

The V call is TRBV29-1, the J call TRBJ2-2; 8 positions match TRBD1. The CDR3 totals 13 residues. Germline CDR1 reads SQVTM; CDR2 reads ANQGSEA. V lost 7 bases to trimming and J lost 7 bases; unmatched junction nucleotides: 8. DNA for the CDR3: TGCAGCGCCGAAGGACAGGGCCGCGGGGAGCTGTTTTTT. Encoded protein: CSAEGQGRGELFF.